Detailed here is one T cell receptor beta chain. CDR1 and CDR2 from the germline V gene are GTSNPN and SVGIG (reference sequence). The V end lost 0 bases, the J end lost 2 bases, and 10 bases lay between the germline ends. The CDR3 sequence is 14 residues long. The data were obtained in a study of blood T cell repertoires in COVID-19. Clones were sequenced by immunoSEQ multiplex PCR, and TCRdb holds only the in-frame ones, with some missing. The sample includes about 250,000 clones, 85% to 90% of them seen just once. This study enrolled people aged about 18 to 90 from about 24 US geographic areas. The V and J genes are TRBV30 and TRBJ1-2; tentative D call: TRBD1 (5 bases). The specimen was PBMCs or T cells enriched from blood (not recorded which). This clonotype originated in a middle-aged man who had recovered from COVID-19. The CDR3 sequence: CAWSVRGRNYGYTF. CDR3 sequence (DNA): TGTGCCTGGAGTGTAAGGGGTCGGAACTATGGCTACACCTTC.